The rows below give T cell receptor beta chains drawn from one sample of a study of T cell responses to AZD1222 COVID-19 vaccine. Sequenced by immunoSEQ multiplex PCR; TCRdb stores in-frame clones only, minus some. This sample has tens of thousands of clones, with around 90% found just once. The source was peripheral blood, collected on day 0 of MenACWY control vaccination. The receptors stem from an adult in good health. Each CDR3 is given with its conserved first and last residue. D genes are given only for firm matches. A row's size may be missing; if present it is once, few, many or a size class.

V gene	D gene	clone size	J gene	CDR3 DNA	CDR3 protein
TRBV9	-	-	TRBJ2-3	TGTGCCAGCAGCGTAGGGAGTAGCGGAAGCACAGATACGCAGTATTTT	CASSVGSSGSTDTQYF
TRBV9	-	medium-sized	TRBJ1-1	TGTGCCAGCAGCGTAGGAACAGGCACTGAAGCTTTCTTT	CASSVGTGTEAFF
TRBV3-1/TRBV3-2	TRBD2	-	TRBJ2-3	TGTGCCAGCAGCCACTACGGGGGGGCCACAGATACGCAGTATTTT	CASSHYGGATDTQYF
TRBV4-2	-	-	TRBJ1-1	TGTGCCAGCAGCCAAGATTTAGTACTCGGTGACATGAACACTGAAGCTTTCTTT	CASSQDLVLGDMNTEAFF
TRBV4-2	TRBD1	-	TRBJ1-1	TGTGCCAGCAGCCAAGAGGGCAGGGGGCTAAGGTACACTGAAGCTTTCTTT	CASSQEGRGLRYTEAFF
TRBV7-3	TRBD2	-	TRBJ2-1	TGTGCCAGCAGCTTAGGAGCGGGGGGAATGGGTGAGCAGTTCTTC	CASSLGAGGMGEQFF
TRBV11-1	-	-	TRBJ1-5	TGTGCCAGCAGCCGGGACACTAATCAGCCCCAGCATTTT	CASSRDTNQPQHF
TRBV27	-	few	TRBJ2-7	TGTGCCAGCAGTTGGGGTAGGTCCTCCTACGAGCAGTACTTC	CASSWGRSSYEQYF
TRBV7-9	-	once	TRBJ2-2	TGTGCCAGCAGCTTATCCAGGGGCGTCACCGGGGAGCTGTTTTTT	CASSLSRGVTGELFF
TRBV28	-	-	TRBJ2-3	TGTGCCAGCAGTTCCCCTGGGGGGGCCCTCCATACGCAGTATTTT	CASSSPGGALHTQYF
TRBV19	TRBD1	-	TRBJ2-7	TGTGCCAGTAGTTCGCAGACAGGGGTCAACGAGCAGTACTTC	CASSSQTGVNEQYF
TRBV19	-	once	TRBJ2-3	TGTGCCAGTAGTATCGGGACACTTAGCACAGATACGCAGTATTTT	CASSIGTLSTDTQYF
TRBV12-3/TRBV12-4	-	-	TRBJ1-2	TGTGCCAGCAGTTTAGGCCCCCGCTACACCTTC	CASSLGPRYTF
TRBV2	-	-	TRBJ2-7	TGTGCCAGCAGTGAAGAGGGTAACGACGAGCAGTACTTC	CASSEEGNDEQYF
TRBV15	-	once	TRBJ2-6	TGTGCCACCAGCAGAGATCTGGGAAAGGGATACGCTGGGGCCAACGTCCTGACTTTC	CATSRDLGKGYAGANVLTF
TRBV7-9	-	once	TRBJ1-2	TGTGCCAGCAGCTTAGAACCAGTAGGGGGGCCGGGTGGCTACACCTTC	CASSLEPVGGPGGYTF
TRBV19	-	-	TRBJ1-6	TGTGCCAGTACCAGGGGAAATTCACCCCTCCACTTT	CASTRGNSPLHF